These 15 T cell receptor beta chains share one sample of origin, sequenced in a study of shared clonotypes between healthy human individuals. Naive CD8 populations comprised CD45RO-negative cells positively selected for CCR7, excluding terminally differentiated effector memory CD45RA+ cells. Sequencing was performed with immunoSEQ multiplex PCR; in TCRdb, only in-frame clones are kept and a portion is missing. Here the sample spans 550,000 to 600,000 clones, 98% being singletons. Material: naive CD8+ T cells sorted from blood. The source of these receptors is a man aged 30 to 45 in good health.

This CDR3 is CASSLFPSLYEQYF. In DNA form, the CDR3 reads TGTGCCAGCAGTTTATTCCCTTCCCTCTACGAGCAGTACTTC. V gene TRBV27 combines with J gene TRBJ2-7, with D hard to call. Germline CDR1 and CDR2: MNHEY and SMNVEV (reference sequence). Trimming stripped 1 base from V and 3 bases from J, with 10 bases between. This CDR3 is 14 amino acids long.

The chain carries TRBV4-3 and TRBJ1-5; D remains unclear. V was clipped by 0 bases and J by 4 bases, with 13 bases between them. The germline CDR1 and CDR2 sequences are LGHNA and YSLEER. This CDR3 has 16 residues. The CDR3 spells CASSQDHLVGNQPQHF. Here the CDR3 DNA reads TGCGCCAGCAGCCAAGATCATTTGGTCGGTAATCAGCCCCAGCATTTT.

The chain couples TRBV13 to TRBJ2-3; no clear D. This CDR3 contains 13 residues. The V gene lost 5 bases and the J gene lost 5 bases, with 11 bases spanning the gap. From germline, CDR1 is PRHDT and CDR2 FYEKMQ (reference sequence). This CDR3 is CASSPKLKDTQYF. In nucleotides, the CDR3 is TGTGCCAGCAGCCCCAAACTGAAAGATACGCAGTATTTT.

V is TRBV5-1 and J is TRBJ2-7; D not resolved. V was clipped by 0 bases and J by 1 base, with 11 bases between them. This CDR3 is 15 amino acids long. Per germline, CDR1 SGHRS and CDR2 YFSETQ. CDR3 region: CASSLAGNPSYEQYF. The CDR3 DNA sequence: TGCGCCAGCAGCTTGGCCGGCAATCCGTCCTACGAGCAGTACTTC.

This chain joins TRBV29-1 and TRBJ2-3, with D possibly being TRBD2 (6 bases). CDR3 length equals 18 residues. Germline CDR1 reads SQVTM; CDR2 reads ANQGSEA. Trimming removed 4 bases from V and 4 bases from J, with 27 bases in between. The CDR3 region is CSVVFRGSGLKEADTQYF. The CDR3 nucleotides read TGCAGCGTTGTATTCCGGGGTAGCGGTCTTAAGGAAGCAGATACGCAGTATTTT.

This sequence joins TRBV5-6 and TRBJ2-4; D is ambiguous. Germline V gives CDR1 SGHDT, CDR2 YYEEEE. CDR3 length: 12 residues. Trimming left V 2 bases short and J 9 bases short, with 9 bases between. The CDR3 loop reads CASSFPDRIQYF. The CDR3 nucleotides are TGTGCCAGCAGCTTCCCAGACCGCATTCAGTACTTC.

V is TRBV9 and J is TRBJ2-4; maybe TRBD1 (6 bases). Deletions cut 3 bases from V and 7 bases from J, with 20 bases between. Per the germline V gene, CDR1 is SGDLS and CDR2 is YYNGEE. The CDR3 consists of 16 residues. CDR3 coding DNA: TGTGCCAGCAGCGCAAACCCTCAGGGGCCCCGGAACATTCAGTACTTC. It codes for CASSANPQGPRNIQYF.

V and J are TRBV27 and TRBJ2-7, with TRBD1 matching over 7 bases. Trimming cost V 5 bases and J 3 bases; bases outside gene matches: 10. The germline CDR1 and CDR2 sequences are MNHEY and SMNVEV (reference sequence). The CDR3 length is 15 residues. CDR3 sequence reads: CASSPSTGIGYEQYF. CDR3 DNA: TGTGCCAGCAGTCCCTCGACAGGGATTGGCTACGAGCAGTACTTC.

The chain uses TRBV27 and TRBJ2-7; 14 bases are a match to TRBD2. The germline CDR1 and CDR2 sequences are MNHEY and SMNVEV (reference sequence). Unmatched junction bases numbered 8, after V lost 3 bases and J lost 7 bases. This CDR3 spans 16 amino acids. CDR3 in DNA: TGTGCCAGCAGTTTCGGACTAGCGGGGGGAACGCAAGAGCAGTACTTC. This codes for CASSFGLAGGTQEQYF.

The chain is built from TRBV4-1 and TRBJ2-7; 8 bases agree with TRBD1. Germline trimming cut 4 bases from V and 5 bases from J; bases unmatched to any gene: 10. The CDR3 has 15 residues. Germline V gives CDR1 MGHRA, CDR2 YSYEKL. Here the CDR3 DNA reads TGCGCCAGCAGCCTCAGGGGGCCACTTCCGAACGAGCAGTACTTC. It is translated as CASSLRGPLPNEQYF.

The V gene is TRBV10-3, the J gene TRBJ2-7; possible D gene TRBD2, 6 bases. Germline CDR1 reads ENHRY; CDR2 reads SYGVKD. The CDR3 totals 15 residues. Trimming shortened V by 10 bases and J by 4 bases, and 23 bases separated the two germline ends. The DNA of the CDR3 is TGTGCCACCCAGGACGGGGCCGCCGCGGGATACGAGCAGTACTTC. It translates to CATQDGAAAGYEQYF.

The gene calls are TRBV19 and TRBJ2-7; 7 bases map to TRBD2. Germline CDR1 and CDR2: LNHDA and SQIVND (reference sequence). V shed 3 bases, J shed 0 bases, and the junction held 2 bases outside the gene matches. This CDR3 contains 14 residues. The CDR3 protein is CASSIGDYSYEQYF. Here the CDR3 DNA reads TGTGCCAGTAGTATTGGGGACTACTCCTACGAGCAGTACTTC.

The chain uses TRBV1 and TRBJ2-1; the DNA was not used to check the table's D call, TRBD2. TRBV1 is annotated as a pseudogene. The CDR3 runs to 15 residues. CDR3 amino acids: CTSSQRGILCNEQFF. The CDR3 bases are TGCACCAGCAGCCAACGAGGGATCTTGTGCAATGAGCAGTTCTTC.

This clone was recorded once. The chain is built from TRBV10-2 and TRBJ2-7; D possibly corresponds to TRBD2 (5 bases). From germline, CDR1 is WSHSY and CDR2 SAAADI. The CDR3 has 14 residues. V was cut by 8 bases and J by 4 bases, with 18 bases left in between. As DNA, the CDR3 is TGCGCCAGCCACTCTAGCATGTCTTCATACGAGCAGTACTTC. Translation gives CASHSSMSSYEQYF.

J is TRBJ1-2 and V is TRBV5-5, with D unclear. The CDR3 sequence is 11 residues long. Trimming shortened V by 2 bases and J by 4 bases, and 3 bases separated the two germline ends. CDR1 is SGHKS, CDR2 YYEKEE, per germline (reference sequence). The CDR3: CASSFGYGYTF. The CDR3 DNA is TGTGCCAGCAGCTTTGGCTATGGCTACACCTTC.